Listed below are T cell receptor beta chains from one sample, sequenced in a study of vaccination and CD4 T cells after COVID-19. TCRdb analysed the PCR reads with MiXCR anew, one entry per CDR3 protein. This sample has about 19,000 distinct CDR3 sequences; around 60% occur once, and the top ten carry 6% to 9.5%. Their antigen targets remain unknown. The sample taken for sequencing was CD4+ T cells from blood, cultured in vitro. The source of these receptors is a human donor who had recovered from COVID-19. Both conserved end residues are part of each CDR3. Each record gives: clone size, V gene, D gene, J gene, CDR3 protein, CDR3 DNA. D genes are given only for firm matches. Size is omitted from some rows. Given values are once, few, many or a class for expanded clones.

NA	TRBV24-1	NA	TRBJ2-1	CATSDAGAEGYNEQFF	TGTGCCACCAGTGATGCAGGTGCGGAGGGCTACAATGAGCAGTTCTTC
NA	TRBV5-4	NA	TRBJ1-6	CASSSRDGAEVGSPLHF	TGTGCCAGCAGCTCCAGGGACGGCGCCGAAGTCGGTTCACCCCTCCACTTT
NA	TRBV7-9	TRBD1	TRBJ2-7	CASSPLAGQVSYEQYF	TGTGCCAGCAGCCCCTTGGCGGGACAGGTTTCCTACGAGCAGTACTTC
few	TRBV6-5	TRBD1	TRBJ1-6	CASSYSTGASPLHF	TGTGCCAGCAGTTACTCTACAGGGGCCTCACCCCTCCACTTT
NA	TRBV6-1	TRBD1	TRBJ2-5	CASSAQGASETQYF	TGTGCCAGCAGTGCACAGGGGGCTTCGGAGACCCAGTACTTC
once	TRBV30	NA	TRBJ2-7	CAWTPVASYEQYF	TGTGCCTGGACTCCGGTGGCCTCCTACGAGCAGTACTTC
NA	TRBV28	NA	TRBJ2-3	CASSSYADTQYF	TGTGCCAGCAGTTCGTATGCAGATACGCAGTATTTT
few	TRBV7-9	TRBD1	TRBJ1-2	CASSSGTEGVGYTF	TGTGCCAGCAGCTCCGGGACAGAAGGGGTTGGCTACACCTTC
NA	TRBV10-3	NA	TRBJ2-2	CAIRANSPGELFF	TGTGCCATCAGGGCGAACAGCCCCGGGGAGCTGTTTTTT
NA	TRBV27	NA	TRBJ1-2	CASKEGPTANYGYTF	TGTGCCAGCAAAGAAGGGCCGACTGCTAACTATGGCTACACCTTC
NA	TRBV11-1	NA	TRBJ2-3	CASSPPGVFNTDTQYF	TGTGCCAGCAGCCCCCCGGGCGTATTTAACACAGATACGCAGTATTTT
NA	TRBV12-3/TRBV12-4	TRBD1	TRBJ2-3	CASSLGQGLTDTQYF	TGTGCCAGCAGCCTCGGACAGGGGCTCACAGATACGCAGTATTTT
NA	TRBV19	NA	TRBJ2-1	CASSPQFGWATKEQFF	TGTGCCAGTAGTCCTCAGTTTGGGTGGGCGACGAAGGAGCAGTTCTTC
NA	TRBV20-1	NA	TRBJ2-1	CSARGWNSGIPEQFF	TGCAGTGCTAGAGGGTGGAATAGCGGCATCCCTGAGCAGTTCTTC
few	TRBV27	NA	TRBJ1-6	CASSPIWGHSPLHF	TGTGCCAGCAGCCCAATCTGGGGACATTCACCCCTCCACTTT
NA	TRBV27	TRBD1	TRBJ1-6	CASSSASGTVWDSPLHF	TGTGCCAGCAGTTCTGCCTCCGGGACAGTATGGGATTCACCCCTCCACTTT
few	TRBV12-3/TRBV12-4	NA	TRBJ2-2	CASSPRTYSGTGELFF	TGTGCCAGCAGCCCCCGGACGTATAGCGGCACCGGGGAGCTGTTTTTT
NA	TRBV2	NA	TRBJ2-5	CASSVQLETQYF	TGTGCCAGCAGTGTGCAGTTGGAGACCCAGTACTTC
NA	TRBV7-6	TRBD2	TRBJ2-1	CASSSRTSGVYNEQFF	TGTGCCAGCAGCTCCCGGACTAGCGGAGTTTACAATGAGCAGTTCTTC
few	TRBV5-1	TRBD1	TRBJ1-1	CASSRRTGSGSEAFF	TGCGCCAGCAGCAGACGGACAGGGTCGGGCTCTGAAGCTTTCTTT
once	TRBV9	TRBD1	TRBJ1-6	CASSAQGADNSPLHF	TGTGCCAGCAGCGCGCAGGGGGCGGATAATTCACCCCTCCACTTT
NA	TRBV10-1	NA	TRBJ2-1	CASSESGFNEQFF	TGCGCCAGCAGTGAGTCAGGATTCAATGAGCAGTTCTTC
NA	TRBV3-1	TRBD1	TRBJ2-5	CASSQVPGQVQETQYF	TGTGCCAGCAGCCAAGTCCCCGGACAGGTCCAAGAGACCCAGTACTTC
NA	TRBV27	NA	TRBJ1-6	CASWNRDNSPLHF	TGTGCCAGTTGGAACCGGGATAATTCACCCCTCCACTTT
NA	TRBV20-1	NA	TRBJ1-1	CSARLRRPEAFF	TGCAGTGCTAGGCTCCGCAGGCCTGAAGCTTTCTTT
NA	TRBV5-1	TRBD2	TRBJ2-5	CASGEGLAGQETQYF	TGCGCCAGCGGGGAGGGACTAGCGGGACAAGAGACCCAGTACTTC
few	TRBV12-3/TRBV12-4	NA	TRBJ1-1	CASRQQFLNTEAFF	TGTGCCAGCAGGCAACAGTTCCTGAACACTGAAGCTTTCTTT
NA	TRBV3-1	NA	TRBJ1-1	CASSPLLWVNTEAFF	TGTGCCAGCAGCCCTCTTCTTTGGGTGAACACTGAAGCTTTCTTT
NA	TRBV24-1	TRBD1	TRBJ1-2	CATSGPTEGQGLLAANGYTF	TGTGCCACCAGTGGCCCCACAGAGGGACAGGGTCTATTGGCGGCGAATGGCTACACCTTC
few	TRBV19	NA	TRBJ1-1	CASSENTEAFF	TGTGCCAGTAGTGAGAACACTGAAGCTTTCTTT
NA	TRBV12-3/TRBV12-4	NA	TRBJ2-2	CASSLAPAPGELFF	TGTGCCAGCAGTTTAGCGCCAGCCCCCGGGGAGCTGTTTTTT
few	TRBV7-8	NA	TRBJ1-1	CASSSGALNTEAFF	TGTGCCAGCAGCTCGGGGGCATTGAACACTGAAGCTTTCTTT
few	TRBV10-3	TRBD1	TRBJ1-1	CAISESRQGATEAFF	TGTGCCATCAGTGAGTCAAGACAGGGGGCCACTGAAGCTTTCTTT
few	TRBV20-1	TRBD1	TRBJ1-5	CSARGTGVQPQHF	TGCAGTGCTAGAGGGACAGGGGTCCAGCCCCAGCATTTT
NA	TRBV21-1	NA	TRBJ1-2	CASSKRRAALSGYTF	TGTGCCAGCAGCAAAAGGAGGGCAGCTCTGAGTGGCTACACCTTC
NA	TRBV24-1	NA	TRBJ1-5	CATSETRDKPQHF	TGTGCCACCAGTGAAACACGGGACAAGCCCCAGCATTTT
NA	TRBV5-4	TRBD2	TRBJ2-5	CASSLGPGTTNRETQYF	TGTGCCAGCAGCTTGGGACCCGGGACTACCAACAGGGAGACCCAGTACTTC
few	TRBV20-1	NA	TRBJ1-2	CSATRVGDRYGYTF	TGCAGTGCTACCAGGGTGGGAGATAGATATGGCTACACCTTC
NA	TRBV28	NA	TRBJ1-5	CASTLPRVRDQPQHF	TGTGCCAGCACCCTACCCCGGGTGAGGGATCAGCCCCAGCATTTT
once	TRBV4-2	NA	TRBJ2-1	CASSPAPLGIEQFF	TGTGCCAGCAGCCCAGCTCCCCTAGGGATTGAGCAGTTCTTC
NA	TRBV19	NA	TRBJ1-1	CASSGAAGKAFF	TGTGCCAGTTCAGGGGCGGCCGGGAAAGCTTTCTTT
NA	TRBV29-1	NA	TRBJ1-6	CSVADSYNSPLHF	TGCAGCGTTGCCGACAGTTATAATTCACCCCTCCACTTT
NA	TRBV19	NA	TRBJ2-5	CASNENHREETQYF	TGTGCCAGTAATGAAAACCACAGGGAGGAGACCCAGTACTTC
few	TRBV30	TRBD1	TRBJ2-3	CAWGGQGWGTDTQYF	TGTGCCTGGGGTGGACAGGGTTGGGGCACAGATACGCAGTATTTT
NA	TRBV19	NA	TRBJ1-4	CASSIRQPIEKLFF	TGTGCCAGTAGTATAAGGCAGCCTATTGAAAAACTGTTTTTT
NA	TRBV12-3/TRBV12-4	NA	TRBJ1-1	CASSLISGAPNREAFF	TGTGCCAGCAGTTTAATTAGCGGGGCGCCCAATCGGGAAGCTTTCTTT
few	TRBV15	NA	TRBJ2-2	CATSRDLFSGYGGELFF	TGTGCCACCAGCAGAGATCTTTTTAGTGGGTATGGCGGGGAGCTGTTTTTT
NA	TRBV6-1	NA	TRBJ1-4	CASSEGPANEKLFF	TGTGCCAGCAGTGAAGGGCCTGCGAATGAAAAACTGTTTTTT